This entry features one T cell receptor (beta chain) sequence. The data stem from a study of cytomegalovirus exposure and HLA in healthy donors. 60 Vbeta and 13 Jbeta primers were used in PCR. Data came from immunoSEQ multiplex PCR; TCRdb stores just in-frame clones and leaves some out. Among some 200,000 clones listed, approximately 80% were seen once. Sequenced sample: PBMCs. This clonotype was obtained from a boy between 5 and 17 years old in good health and CMV-seronegative.

The CDR3 nucleotides read TGTGCCAGCAGCTTGATTCCCGACAGTACTAACTATGGCTACACCTTC. It specifies CASSLIPDSTNYGYTF. This sequence joins TRBV11-2 and TRBJ1-2; perhaps TRBD1 as D (5 bases). Germline V gene data show CDR1 as SGHAT and CDR2 as FQNNGV. The CDR3 covers 16 residues. Trimming took 3 bases from V and 0 from J, leaving 14 bases between them.